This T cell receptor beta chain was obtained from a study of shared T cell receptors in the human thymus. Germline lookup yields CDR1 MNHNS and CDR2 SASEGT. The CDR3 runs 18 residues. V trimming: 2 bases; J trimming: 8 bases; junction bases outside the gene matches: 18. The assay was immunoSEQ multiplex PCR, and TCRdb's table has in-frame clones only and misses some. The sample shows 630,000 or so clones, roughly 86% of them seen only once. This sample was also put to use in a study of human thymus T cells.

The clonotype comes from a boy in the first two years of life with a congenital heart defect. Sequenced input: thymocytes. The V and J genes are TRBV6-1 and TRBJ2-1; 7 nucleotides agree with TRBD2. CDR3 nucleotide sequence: TGTGCCAGCAGTGAACCCAAGCTCCGGGGCGGGAGAGGGGATGAGCAGTTCTTC. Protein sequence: CASSEPKLRGGRGDEQFF.